This record looks at one T cell receptor (beta chain) sequence and its context. The antigen is undetermined. CDR3 length: 13 amino acids. Germline-derived CDR1 and CDR2 are LNHNV and YYDKDF (reference sequence). V dropped 5 bases and J dropped 4 bases, with 10 bases sitting between them. This sample was included in a study of shared clonotypes between healthy human individuals. Turning to the study itself: Three plates were used per donor for CD4 naive, three for CD4 memory, two for CD8 naive and one for CD8 memory. General study results and limits: Clonotype sharing levels among donors were expected to vary with sequencing depth. Sharing across four donors was highest in naive CD4 (around 5%) and lowest in memory CD8 (0.4%).

Sequencing was performed with immunoSEQ multiplex PCR; in TCRdb, only in-frame clones are kept and a portion is missing. The sample carries about 1 million clones, 65% to 80% recorded once. The receptor comes from a man in his late teens or twenties in good health. Sequencing was performed on memory CD4+ T cells sorted from blood. Subset meaning: CD45RA-negative fraction. V and J are TRBV15 and TRBJ2-3, with D perhaps matching TRBD2 (6 bases). CDR3 loop: CATSGGKADTQYF. CDR3 bases: TGTGCCACCAGCGGAGGGAAGGCAGATACGCAGTATTTT.